Sequencing of this TCR beta chain was carried out in a study of cytomegalovirus exposure and HLA in healthy donors. PCR was performed using 60 Vbeta and 13 Jbeta primers. Assay: immunoSEQ multiplex PCR; the TCRdb copy retains only in-frame clones and omits some. The data show about 140,000 clones, approximately 80% seen once. This clone turned up a few times. What it binds is unknown. Study results and limitations: Across donors, presence/absence analyses took sequencing depth to be roughly uniform. TRBV6-2, TRBV6-3 and some other V segments were excluded as indistinguishable. Cytomegalovirus association was assigned to more than 150 TCR beta chains.

The CDR3 consists of 15 residues. Trimming cost V 7 bases and J 4 bases; bases outside gene matches: 9. Germline lookup yields CDR1 MNHNY and CDR2 SVGAGI (reference sequence). The receptor was isolated from a man aged 30 to 39 in good health and CMV-seropositive. Sequencing was performed on PBMCs. The chain has TRBV6-6 and TRBJ1-1, with TRBD1 identical over 10 bases. The DNA for the CDR3 is TGTGCCAGCACCAACAGACGACAGGGGGCCACTGAAGCTTTCTTT. It yields the protein CASTNRRQGATEAFF.